The present entry profiles one T cell receptor (beta chain) with its context. Its antigen is not known. This sample is drawn from a study of identical twins. From the 5' RACE reads, TCRdb called clonotypes with MiXCR, one entry per CDR3 protein. Of around 470,000 distinct CDR3 sequences listed, about 14% are singletons. The CDR3 extends over 16 amino acids. Germline assignment: CDR1 LGHNA and CDR2 YSLEER. Trimming cost V 3 bases and J 8 bases, with 17 bases left between them. Notes on the study in general: There was more out-of-frame TCR alpha sharing in monozygotic twins than models estimated.

This sample was shared with a second study, whose subject was yellow fever vaccine responses in identical twins.

The sample comprised CD4+ T cells sorted from blood. This TCR derives from a woman under 30 in good health. The chain carries TRBV4-3 and TRBJ1-6; D is perhaps TRBD1 (5 bases). The CDR3 region has the DNA TGCGCCAGCAGCCAGTCCTCCTCAAAAGGGGATTCACCCCTCCACTTT. As protein: CASSQSSSKGDSPLHF.